This T cell receptor (beta chain) was observed in a study of blood T cell repertoires in COVID-19. Looking at the study overall: The study drew acute and convalescent COVID-19 samples from the United States, Italy and Spain. The analysed material was cDNA or gDNA that came from T cells, B-cell-depleted T cells, or PBMCs.

The ends were cut back, 3 bases at V and 2 bases at J, with 8 bases in the middle. Germline V gene sequence: CDR1 SGHRS, CDR2 YFSETQ. CDR3 length: 13 amino acids. Authors' data handling: It was from reference gene primer amplification that nucleated cell counts were estimated. Produced via immunoSEQ multiplex PCR; TCRdb's table is partial and in-frame only. V, J and clone size are those of that table, while D and trimming were read from the DNA. This sample has approximately 240,000 clones; roughly 84% occur once, and the top ten carry 15% to 20%. Concerning this clone itself: Other DNA sequences from this sample encode an identical CDR3 as well.

The chain carries TRBV5-1 and TRBJ1-1; D is uncertain. Source material: peripheral blood. This clonotype was sampled from a woman older than 75 with active or convalescent COVID-19. The CDR3 spells CASSSQENTEAFF. CDR3 nucleotides: TGCGCCAGCAGCTCCCAGGAAAACACTGAAGCTTTCTTT.